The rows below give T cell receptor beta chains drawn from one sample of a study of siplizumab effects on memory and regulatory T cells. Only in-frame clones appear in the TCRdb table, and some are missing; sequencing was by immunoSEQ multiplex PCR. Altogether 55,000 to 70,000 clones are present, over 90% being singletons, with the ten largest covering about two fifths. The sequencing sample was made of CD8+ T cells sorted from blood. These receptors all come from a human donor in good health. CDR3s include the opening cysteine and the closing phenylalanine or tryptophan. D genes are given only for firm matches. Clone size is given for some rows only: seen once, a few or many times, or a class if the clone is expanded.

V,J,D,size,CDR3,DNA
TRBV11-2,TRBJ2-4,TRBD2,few,CASSMRTSGPITPSNIQYF,TGTGCCAGCAGCATGAGGACTAGCGGGCCGATTACCCCTTCCAACATTCAGTACTTC
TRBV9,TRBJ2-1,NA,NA,CASSGGGDFNLYNEQFF,TGTGCCAGCAGCGGTGGAGGGGACTTTAATCTCTACAATGAGCAGTTCTTC
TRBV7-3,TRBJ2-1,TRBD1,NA,CASSPGTGPYNEQFF,TGTGCCAGCAGCCCGGGGACAGGACCCTACAATGAGCAGTTCTTC
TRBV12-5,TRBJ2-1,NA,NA,CASGLEGDYNEQFF,TGTGCTAGTGGTTTGGAGGGGGACTACAATGAGCAGTTCTTC
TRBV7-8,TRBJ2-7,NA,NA,CASSVTGTFSYEQYF,TGTGCCAGCAGCGTAACCGGGACTTTTTCCTACGAGCAGTACTTC
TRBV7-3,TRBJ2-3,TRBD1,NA,CASSLTEDRERTDTQYF,TGTGCCAGCAGCTTAACAGAGGACAGGGAGCGCACAGATACGCAGTATTTT
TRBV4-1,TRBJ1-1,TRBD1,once,CASSQGWTGFKEEAFF,TGCGCCAGCAGCCAAGGATGGACAGGTTTTAAGGAAGAAGCTTTCTTT
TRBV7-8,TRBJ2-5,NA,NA,CASSRHREFFETQYF,TGTGCCAGCAGCCGACATAGGGAGTTCTTTGAGACCCAGTACTTC
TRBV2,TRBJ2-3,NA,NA,CASSGGSTDTQYF,TGTGCCAGCAGTGGGGGCAGCACAGATACGCAGTATTTT
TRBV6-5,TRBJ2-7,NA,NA,CASRSSEDEQYF,TGTGCCAGCAGATCAAGCGAGGACGAGCAGTACTTC
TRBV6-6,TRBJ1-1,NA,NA,CASSFYPRSGTEAFF,TGTGCCAGCAGTTTCTATCCCCGTTCAGGCACTGAAGCTTTCTTT
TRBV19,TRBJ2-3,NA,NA,CASSIGGIDTQYF,TGTGCCAGTAGTATAGGGGGGATAGATACGCAGTATTTT
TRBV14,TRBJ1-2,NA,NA,CASSHMGDGYTF,TGTGCCAGCAGCCATATGGGGGATGGCTACACCTTC
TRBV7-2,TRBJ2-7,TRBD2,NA,CASSPGLAGAYEQYF,TGTGCCAGCAGCCCTGGACTAGCGGGAGCCTACGAGCAGTACTTC
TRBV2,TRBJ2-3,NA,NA,CASSGSKISSTDTQYF,TGTGCCAGCAGTGGCTCTAAAATTTCTAGCACAGATACGCAGTATTTT
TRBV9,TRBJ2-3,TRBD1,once,CASSAGRDRVTDTQYF,TGTGCCAGCAGCGCCGGAAGGGACAGGGTTACAGATACGCAGTATTTT
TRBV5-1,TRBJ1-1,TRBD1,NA,CASSVGDRGSEAFF,TGCGCCAGCAGCGTTGGGGACAGGGGCTCTGAAGCTTTCTTT
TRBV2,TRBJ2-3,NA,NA,CASTIRADTQYF,TGTGCCAGCACCATCAGGGCAGATACGCAGTATTTT
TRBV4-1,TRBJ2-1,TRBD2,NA,CASSHANLAGANEQFF,TGCGCCAGCAGCCATGCCAACCTAGCGGGAGCGAATGAGCAGTTCTTC
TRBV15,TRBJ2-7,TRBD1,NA,CATSRGGTGGLKQYF,TGTGCCACCAGCAGAGGCGGGACAGGGGGCCTCAAGCAGTACTTC
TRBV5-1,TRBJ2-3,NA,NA,CASSLARRGGDTQYF,TGCGCCAGCAGCTTGGCCCGCCGAGGAGGAGATACGCAGTATTTT
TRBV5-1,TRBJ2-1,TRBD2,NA,CASSASGSGNEQFF,TGCGCCAGCAGCGCTAGCGGGAGTGGAAATGAGCAGTTCTTC
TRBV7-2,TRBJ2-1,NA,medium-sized,CASSLHRLPYNEQFF,TGTGCCAGCAGCTTACATCGTTTGCCCTACAATGAGCAGTTCTTC
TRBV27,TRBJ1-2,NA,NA,CASGGNYGYTF,TGTGCCAGCGGAGGGAACTATGGCTACACCTTC
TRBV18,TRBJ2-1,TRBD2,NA,CASSPPGGNEQFF,TGTGCCAGCTCACCCCCGGGAGGAAACGAGCAGTTCTTC
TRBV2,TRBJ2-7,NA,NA,CASDAAGGYEQYF,TGTGCCAGCGATGCGGCAGGCGGTTACGAGCAGTACTTC
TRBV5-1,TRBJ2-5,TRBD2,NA,CASSLELADQETQYF,TGCGCCAGCAGCTTGGAGCTAGCGGACCAAGAGACCCAGTACTTC
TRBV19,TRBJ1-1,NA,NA,CASTYGGPNTEAFF,TGTGCCAGTACCTATGGGGGGCCTAACACTGAAGCTTTCTTT
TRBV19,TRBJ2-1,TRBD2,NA,CASRAGGFSYNEQFF,TGTGCCAGTAGGGCGGGAGGATTCTCCTACAATGAGCAGTTCTTC
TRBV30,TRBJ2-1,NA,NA,CAWSTGYNEQFF,TGTGCCTGGAGTACGGGGTACAATGAGCAGTTCTTC
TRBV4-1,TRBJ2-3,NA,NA,CASSQVPRGDTQYF,TGCGCCAGCAGCCAAGTACCCCGAGGAGATACGCAGTATTTT
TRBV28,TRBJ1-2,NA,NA,CASTTTALPNYGYTF,TGTGCCAGCACCACCACGGCTCTCCCCAACTATGGCTACACCTTC
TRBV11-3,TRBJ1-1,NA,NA,CASSLDLGVSEAFF,TGTGCCAGCAGCTTAGATCTGGGGGTGTCTGAAGCTTTCTTT
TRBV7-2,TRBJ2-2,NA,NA,CASSLALVRAGGELFF,TGTGCCAGCAGCTTAGCGTTGGTCCGGGCTGGTGGGGAGCTGTTTTTT
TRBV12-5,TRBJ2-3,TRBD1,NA,CASAMGQVSTDTQYF,TGTGCTAGTGCCATGGGACAGGTTAGCACAGATACGCAGTATTTT
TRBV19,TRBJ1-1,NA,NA,CAASAFDTEAFF,TGTGCCGCCTCGGCATTTGACACTGAAGCTTTCTTT
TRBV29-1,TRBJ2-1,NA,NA,CSFRDLQHNEQFF,TGCAGCTTCAGGGATCTCCAACACAATGAGCAGTTCTTC
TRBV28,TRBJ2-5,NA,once,CASSLTLLATDQETQYF,TGTGCCAGCAGTCTAACATTGCTAGCGACGGATCAAGAGACCCAGTACTTC
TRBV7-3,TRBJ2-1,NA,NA,CASSPGTNNEQFF,TGTGCCAGCAGCCCAGGGACAAACAATGAGCAGTTCTTC
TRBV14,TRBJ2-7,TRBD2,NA,CASSPGGVGYYYEQYF,TGTGCCAGCAGCCCCGGGGGGGTGGGGTACTACTACGAGCAGTACTTC
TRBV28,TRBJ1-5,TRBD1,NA,CASSSTGVSNQPQHF,TGTGCCAGCAGTTCGACAGGGGTTAGCAATCAGCCCCAGCATTTT
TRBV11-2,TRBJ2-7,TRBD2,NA,CASSLVIAGDIEQYF,TGTGCCAGCAGCTTAGTAATAGCGGGAGACATCGAGCAGTACTTC
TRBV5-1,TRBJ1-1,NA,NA,CASRPDRNTEAFF,TGCGCCAGCAGACCCGACAGGAACACTGAAGCTTTCTTT
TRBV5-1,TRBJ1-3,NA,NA,CASSLEPNPSGNTIYF,TGCGCCAGCAGCTTGGAGCCGAACCCCTCTGGAAACACCATATATTTT
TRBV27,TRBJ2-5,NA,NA,CASSFGLQETQYF,TGTGCCAGCAGTTTCGGCCTACAAGAGACCCAGTACTTC
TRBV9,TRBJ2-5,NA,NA,CASSVVGEQETQYF,TGTGCCAGCAGCGTAGTTGGAGAACAAGAGACCCAGTACTTC
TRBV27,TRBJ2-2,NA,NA,CASSRTTQRGGELFF,TGTGCCAGCAGCCGAACGACCCAGAGGGGCGGGGAGCTGTTTTTT
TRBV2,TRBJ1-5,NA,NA,CASREPGVPQPQHF,TGTGCCAGCAGAGAGCCAGGGGTCCCTCAGCCCCAGCATTTT
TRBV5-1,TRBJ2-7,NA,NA,CASSLAIGNSYEQYF,TGCGCCAGCAGCTTGGCCATCGGAAACTCCTACGAGCAGTACTTC
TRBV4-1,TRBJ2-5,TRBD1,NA,CASSQTTDRPQETQYF,TGCGCCAGCAGCCAAACGACGGACAGGCCCCAAGAGACCCAGTACTTC